This T cell receptor beta chain was obtained from a study of glioma-infiltrating T cells after dendritic cell vaccination (dated by TCRdb to the mid-2010s). Regarding the complete study: A cohort of approximately 15 glioblastoma patients from Phase I and II dendritic cell vaccination trials was included, of whom 9 were newly diagnosed and 6 had recurrent disease. Patients received autologous tumor lysate-pulsed dendritic cell vaccination between the early 2000s and the early 2010s. The vaccine was prepared from monocyte-derived dendritic cells that were cultured for seven days with IL-4 and GM-CSF and then pulsed overnight with autologous tumor lysate. Patients received three intradermal dendritic cell vaccine injections at biweekly intervals in the arm below the axilla. Deep sequencing of TCR beta CDR3 regions was used to quantify tumor-infiltrating lymphocyte content and compare tumor and blood repertoires in dendritic cell-vaccinated glioblastoma patients. Survival after dendritic cell vaccination was correlated with TCR sequencing metrics such as TIL content and the overlap between tumor and blood repertoires. Overall study outcomes, separate from this receptor: The TCR overlap response model with three groups was called speculative and said to need prospective validation. TCR clonality showed no direct relationship with survival, which suggests that a diverse polyclonal response may be important. Longer time to progression and overall survival after dendritic cell vaccination were predicted by higher estimated pretreatment TIL content. The cohort was small and heterogeneous, few patients had complete blood and tumor sets, and even fewer had initial-recurrent tumor pairs.

The immunoSEQ assay amplified TCRB CDR3 regions from roughly 2 micrograms of genomic DNA, or from all available DNA when less than that amount was available. The multiplex PCR employed 60 forward primers targeting TCR V beta segments and 13 reverse primers targeting J beta segments. To estimate reads per starting template, synthetic control templates were spiked into each sample at limiting dilution. The Illumina HiSeq System generated sequencing reads of 87 bp. As for the original processing: To remove PCR and sequencing errors, closely related sequences were merged with a nearest neighbor algorithm. TCR overlap was defined as the percentage of unique tumor TCR beta sequences that were also present in the same patient's peripheral blood. Here the immuneACCESS table is served through TCRdb, limited to in-frame sequences with V and J called. Missing clones are a known gap in these copies; in checked studies unresolved V genes cover under half, and the rest lacks a known reason. From that table come the V and J calls and clone size; the DNA was used to work out D and trimming. A total of over 70,000 clones appear in this sample, 82% of them only once. The ten largest clonotypes hold around 2.3% of the sample.

From the cysteine up to the phenylalanine, the CDR3 has a length of 13 residues. Solely the CDR3 DNA is kept, with 39 bases framed from the first base. The germline V end is reduced by 0 bases and the J end by 14 bases; junction bases left unmatched: 8. As encoded in the germline V gene, CDR1 is KGHSH while CDR2 is LQKENI. Concerning this clone itself: Its antigen is still unknown. Qualities for individual bases were not recorded, and no much larger clone is one base off.

To be selected, patients needed enough residual fresh-frozen tumor tissue and more than two years of available survival data. None of the glioblastoma patients carried an isocitrate dehydrogenase mutation, although molecular status otherwise varied. PBMC were collected before vaccination, two weeks after the third vaccination, and at tumor progression if tumor progression occurred. The Qiagen DNeasy Blood extraction Kit was used to extract genomic DNA. Sample: blood, taken before dendritic cell vaccination. The sequence derives from a human donor with glioblastoma. The chain links TRBV18 with TRBJ1-2; 8 of the junction bases match TRBD1. The CDR3 amino acid sequence is: CASSPPGQGPCTF. The base sequence is TGTGCCAGCTCACCACCAGGACAGGGTCCCTGTACCTTC. The full variable domain, completed from the reference TRBV18 and TRBJ1-2 proteins outside the CDR3, reads NAGVMQNPRHLVRRRGQEARLRCSPMKGHSHVYWYRQLPEEGLKFMVYLQKENIIDESGMPKERFSAEFPKEGPSILRIQQVVRGDSAAYFCASSPPGQGPCTFGSGTRLTVV.